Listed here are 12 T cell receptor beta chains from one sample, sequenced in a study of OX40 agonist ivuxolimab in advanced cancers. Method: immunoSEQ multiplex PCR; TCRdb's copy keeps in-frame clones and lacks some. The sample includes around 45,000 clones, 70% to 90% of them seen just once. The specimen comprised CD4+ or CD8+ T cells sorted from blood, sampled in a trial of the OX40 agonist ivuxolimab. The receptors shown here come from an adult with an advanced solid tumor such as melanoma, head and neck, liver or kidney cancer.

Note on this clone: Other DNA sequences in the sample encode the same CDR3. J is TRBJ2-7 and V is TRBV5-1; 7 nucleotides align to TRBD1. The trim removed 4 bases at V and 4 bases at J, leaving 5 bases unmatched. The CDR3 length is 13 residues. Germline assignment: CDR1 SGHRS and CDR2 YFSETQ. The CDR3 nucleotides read TGCGCCAGCAGCCTCGGGACAGAATACGAGCAGTACTTC. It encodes CASSLGTEYEQYF.

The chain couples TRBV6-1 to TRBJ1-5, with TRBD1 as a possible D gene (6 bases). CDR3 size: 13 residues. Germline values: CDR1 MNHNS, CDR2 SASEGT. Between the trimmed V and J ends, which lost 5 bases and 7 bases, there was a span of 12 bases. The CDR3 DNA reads TGTGCCAGCAGTTCGCAGGGGAAACAGCCCCAGCATTTT. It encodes CASSSQGKQPQHF.

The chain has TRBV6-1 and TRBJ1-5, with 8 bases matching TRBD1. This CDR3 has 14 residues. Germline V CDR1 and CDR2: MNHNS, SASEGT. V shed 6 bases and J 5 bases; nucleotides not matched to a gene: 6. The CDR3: CASRLTGGYQPQHF. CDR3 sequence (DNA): TGTGCCAGCAGACTTACAGGGGGGTATCAGCCCCAGCATTTT.

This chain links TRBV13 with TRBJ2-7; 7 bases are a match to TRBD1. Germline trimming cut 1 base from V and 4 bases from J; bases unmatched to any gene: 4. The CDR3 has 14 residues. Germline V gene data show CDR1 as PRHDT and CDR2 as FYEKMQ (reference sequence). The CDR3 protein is CASSLDRGRYEQYF. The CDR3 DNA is TGTGCCAGCAGCTTAGACAGGGGAAGGTACGAGCAGTACTTC.

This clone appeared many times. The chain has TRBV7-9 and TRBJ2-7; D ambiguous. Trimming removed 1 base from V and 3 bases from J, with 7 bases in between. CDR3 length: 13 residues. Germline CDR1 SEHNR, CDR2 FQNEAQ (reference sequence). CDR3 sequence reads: CASSLGLNYEQYF. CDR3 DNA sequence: TGTGCCAGCAGCTTAGGACTTAACTACGAGCAGTACTTC.

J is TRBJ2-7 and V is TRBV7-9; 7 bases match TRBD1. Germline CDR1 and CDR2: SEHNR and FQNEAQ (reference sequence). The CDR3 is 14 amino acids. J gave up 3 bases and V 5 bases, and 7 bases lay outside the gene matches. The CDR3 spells CASSPTGTDYEQYF. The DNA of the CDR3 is TGTGCCAGCAGCCCCACCGGGACAGACTACGAGCAGTACTTC.

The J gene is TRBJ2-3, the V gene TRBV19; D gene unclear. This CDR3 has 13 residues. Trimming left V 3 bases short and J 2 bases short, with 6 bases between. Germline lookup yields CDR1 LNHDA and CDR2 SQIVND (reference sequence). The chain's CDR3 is CASSIPPTDTQYF. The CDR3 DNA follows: TGTGCCAGTAGTATCCCCCCCACAGATACGCAGTATTTT.

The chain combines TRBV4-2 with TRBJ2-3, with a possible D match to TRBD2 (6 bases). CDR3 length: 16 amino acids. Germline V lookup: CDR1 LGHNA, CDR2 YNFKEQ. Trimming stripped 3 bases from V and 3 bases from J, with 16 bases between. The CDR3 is CASSQVDYGVTDTQYF. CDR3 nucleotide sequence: TGTGCCAGCAGCCAGGTGGACTATGGTGTAACAGATACGCAGTATTTT.

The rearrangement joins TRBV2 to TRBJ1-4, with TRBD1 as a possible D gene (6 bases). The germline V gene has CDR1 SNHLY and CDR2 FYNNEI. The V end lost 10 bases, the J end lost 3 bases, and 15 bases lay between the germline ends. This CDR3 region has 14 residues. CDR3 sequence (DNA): TGTGCCACCGGGCGGGGGGCTGCTAATGAAAAACTGTTTTTT. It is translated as CATGRGAANEKLFF.

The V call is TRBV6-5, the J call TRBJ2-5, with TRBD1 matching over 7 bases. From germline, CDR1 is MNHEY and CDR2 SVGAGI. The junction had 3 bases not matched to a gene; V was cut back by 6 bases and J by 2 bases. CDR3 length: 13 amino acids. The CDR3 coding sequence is TGTGCCAGCAGCCGGGACAGACAAGAGACCCAGTACTTC. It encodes CASSRDRQETQYF.

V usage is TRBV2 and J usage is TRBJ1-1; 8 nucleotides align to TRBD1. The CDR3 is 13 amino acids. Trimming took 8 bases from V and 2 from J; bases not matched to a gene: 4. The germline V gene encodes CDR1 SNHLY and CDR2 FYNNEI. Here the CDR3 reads CASDGQGNTEAFF. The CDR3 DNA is TGTGCCAGCGACGGACAGGGAAACACTGAAGCTTTCTTT.

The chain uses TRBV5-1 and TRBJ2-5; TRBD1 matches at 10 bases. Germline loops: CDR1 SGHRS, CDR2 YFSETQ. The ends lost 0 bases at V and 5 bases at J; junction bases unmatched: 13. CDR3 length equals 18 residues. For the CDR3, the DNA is TGCGCCAGCAGCTTGGGCCTCAGGGACAGGGGCGATTCGGAGACCCAGTACTTC. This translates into CASSLGLRDRGDSETQYF.